One sample yielded the 16 T cell receptor beta chains listed below, sequenced in a study of PD-1 blockade in classical Hodgkin lymphoma. The repertoire was sequenced with immunoSEQ multiplex PCR; TCRdb's copy has only in-frame clones and lacks some. This sample yields 98,000 or so clones, of which approximately 90% are seen a single time; 15% to 20% belongs to the top ten. Each and every patient relapsed after autologous stem cell transplantation, and patients got differing brentuximab vedotin exposure. Sequencing used peripheral blood mononuclear cells (PBMCs), obtained before the second cycle of nivolumab. The receptors were gathered from a human donor with classical Hodgkin lymphoma.

The genes are TRBV15 and TRBJ1-5; TRBD1 aligns across 9 bases. V lost 1 base and J lost 7; bases outside the gene matches: 8. Germline-derived CDR1 and CDR2 are LNHNV and YYDKDF (reference sequence). The CDR3 loop spans 16 amino acids. CDR3 amino acids: CATSRVGTGIGQPQHF. The DNA for the CDR3 is TGTGCCACCAGCAGAGTCGGGACAGGGATCGGGCAGCCCCAGCATTTT.

This sequence joins TRBV15 and TRBJ2-7; 8 bases are shared with TRBD2. CDR1 is LNHNV and CDR2 is YYDKDF in the germline V gene (reference sequence). The J segment lost 7 bases and the V segment lost 5 bases, leaving 16 bases of the junction unmatched. The CDR3 covers 16 residues. CDR3 bases: TGTGCCACCAGCGAGAGATATGGGGCGGGGGGAAAAGAGCAGTACTTC. Protein product: CATSERYGAGGKEQYF.

A few counts support this clone. The genes are TRBV18 and TRBJ2-7; perhaps D is TRBD1 or TRBD2 (5 bases each). Trimming shortened V by 3 bases and J by 7 bases, and 16 bases separated the two germline ends. CDR3 length: 14 amino acids. The V gene's germline CDR1 is KGHSH and CDR2 LQKENI. This chain's CDR3 is CASSPEGTSAEQYF. DNA of the CDR3: TGTGCCAGCTCACCCGAGGGGACGTCCGCGGAGCAGTACTTC.

The rearrangement joins TRBV6-5 to TRBJ1-2; 7 nucleotides agree with TRBD1. CDR3 size: 14 residues. Germline CDR1 and CDR2: MNHEY and SVGAGI. The V segment lost 6 bases and the J segment 3 bases; nucleotides outside the gene matches: 7. CDR3: CASSIDRVDYGYTF. CDR3 DNA: TGTGCCAGCAGCATAGACAGGGTCGACTATGGCTACACCTTC.

This rearrangement joins TRBV18 to TRBJ1-5; possibly TRBD1 for D (5 bases). Germline CDR1 reads KGHSH; CDR2 reads LQKENI. Trimming took 3 bases from V and 3 from J, leaving 15 bases between them. The CDR3 contains 16 residues. This chain's CDR3 is CASSPTSGGDNQPQHF. CDR3 sequence (DNA): TGTGCCAGCTCACCGACGTCCGGGGGAGACAATCAGCCCCAGCATTTT.

The rearrangement joins TRBV7-9 to TRBJ2-7; 10 bases align to TRBD1. The V gene's germline CDR1 is SEHNR and CDR2 FQNEAQ (reference sequence). V trimming: 6 bases; J trimming: 5 bases; junction bases outside the gene matches: 13. CDR3 size: 16 residues. The CDR3 sequence: CASSVRGGQGRDEQYF. The CDR3 DNA reads as TGTGCCAGCAGTGTACGTGGGGGACAGGGGCGCGACGAGCAGTACTTC.

V and J are TRBV27 and TRBJ1-1; D not resolved. The ends were cut back, 8 bases at V and 0 bases at J, with 7 bases in the middle. Germline V gene data show CDR1 as MNHEY and CDR2 as SMNVEV (reference sequence). The length of the CDR3 is 12 residues. CDR3 in amino acids: CASVGMNTEAFF. CDR3 nucleotides: TGTGCCAGCGTCGGGATGAACACTGAAGCTTTCTTT.

V is TRBV18 and J is TRBJ2-5; D not resolved. Trimming shortened V by 2 bases and J by 0 bases, and 4 bases separated the two germline ends. This CDR3 contains 13 residues. Looked up from germline, CDR1 is KGHSH and CDR2 is LQKENI. The CDR3 DNA reads TGTGCCAGCTCACCAGGACACCAAGAGACCCAGTACTTC. As protein: CASSPGHQETQYF. The variable domain in full, with the rest retrieved from reference TRBV18 and TRBJ2-5, is NAGVMQNPRHLVRRRGQEARLRCSPMKGHSHVYWYRQLPEEGLKFMVYLQKENIIDESGMPKERFSAEFPKEGPSILRIQQVVRGDSAAYFCASSPGHQETQYFGPGTRLLVL.

The rearrangement links TRBV11-1 to TRBJ2-3; D might be TRBD2 (6 bases). V lost 3 bases, J lost 9 bases, and 13 bases lay in between. The CDR3 loop spans 13 amino acids. Germline loops: CDR1 SGHAT, CDR2 FQDESV (reference sequence). CDR3 protein: CASSLAARGTQYF. For the CDR3, the DNA is TGTGCCAGCAGCTTGGCAGCGCGGGGAACGCAGTATTTT.

The V call is TRBV5-6, the J call TRBJ1-1, with D tentatively TRBD1 (5 bases). With 1 base removed from V and 0 bases from J, the gap between germline ends came to 10 bases. CDR1 SGHDT and CDR2 YYEEEE come from the germline V gene. The CDR3 has 15 residues. As DNA, the CDR3 is TGTGCCAGCAGCTTGTTACAGGTCATGAACACTGAAGCTTTCTTT. Its translation: CASSLLQVMNTEAFF.

The chain recombines TRBV2 with TRBJ1-4, with D unclear. Trimming stripped 3 bases from V and 0 bases from J, with 11 bases between. The CDR3 length is 16 residues. Germline V gene data show CDR1 as SNHLY and CDR2 as FYNNEI. CDR3 nucleotides: TGTGCCAGCAGTGATGGACGCAGTGCAACTAATGAAAAACTGTTTTTT. It encodes CASSDGRSATNEKLFF.

The genes are TRBV4-2 and TRBJ2-7; D unclear. V gave up 0 bases and J gave up 0 bases, with 12 bases separating them. Germline V CDR1 and CDR2: LGHNA, YNFKEQ. The CDR3 has 16 residues. Here the CDR3 reads CASSQDTEVHSYEQYF. The DNA for the CDR3 is TGTGCCAGCAGCCAAGATACCGAGGTACACTCCTACGAGCAGTACTTC.

This chain links TRBV7-9 with TRBJ1-6, with 8 bases lining up with TRBD1. J lost 9 bases, V lost 6 bases, and 10 bases had no gene match. CDR1 is SEHNR and CDR2 is FQNEAQ in the germline V gene (reference sequence). The CDR3 length is 15 residues. For the CDR3, the DNA is TGTGCCAGCAGTCGTATTGACAGGGGTCGTTCACCCCTCCACTTT. Its protein is CASSRIDRGRSPLHF.

As DNA, the CDR3 is TGTGCCAGCAGCTACGAGGGGTGTCAGCCCCAGCATTTT. Translation gives CASSYEGCQPQHF. The chain combines TRBV5-5 with TRBJ1-5, with a possible D match to TRBD1 (5 bases). Trimming stripped 3 bases from V and 6 bases from J, with 10 bases between. Germline values: CDR1 SGHKS, CDR2 YYEKEE (reference sequence). This CDR3 has 13 amino acids.

The chain recombines TRBV5-6 with TRBJ1-1; 11 bases fit TRBD1. The CDR3 extends over 18 amino acids. V dropped 2 bases and J dropped 4; count of bases not matched to a gene: 13. Germline lookup yields CDR1 SGHDT and CDR2 YYEEEE. DNA for the CDR3: TGTGCCAGCAGCTTCCGGACAGGGGGCCTGGAAATAAGCACTGAAGCTTTCTTT. Translating gives CASSFRTGGLEISTEAFF. The full variable domain, with the rest looked up from reference TRBV5-6 and TRBJ1-1, is DAGVTQSPTHLIKTRGQQVTLRCSPKSGHDTVSWYQQALGQGPQFIFQYYEEEERQRGNFPDRFSGHQFPNYSSELNVNALLLGDSALYLCASSFRTGGLEISTEAFFGQGTRLTVV.

The rearrangement joins TRBV6-5 to TRBJ1-4; D unclear. V was cut by 2 bases and J by 14 bases, with 9 bases left in between. The germline CDR1 and CDR2 sequences are MNHEY and SVGAGI. The CDR3 covers 11 residues. The CDR3 reads CASSYDIGLFF. CDR3 sequence (DNA): TGTGCCAGCAGTTACGACATAGGCCTGTTTTTT.